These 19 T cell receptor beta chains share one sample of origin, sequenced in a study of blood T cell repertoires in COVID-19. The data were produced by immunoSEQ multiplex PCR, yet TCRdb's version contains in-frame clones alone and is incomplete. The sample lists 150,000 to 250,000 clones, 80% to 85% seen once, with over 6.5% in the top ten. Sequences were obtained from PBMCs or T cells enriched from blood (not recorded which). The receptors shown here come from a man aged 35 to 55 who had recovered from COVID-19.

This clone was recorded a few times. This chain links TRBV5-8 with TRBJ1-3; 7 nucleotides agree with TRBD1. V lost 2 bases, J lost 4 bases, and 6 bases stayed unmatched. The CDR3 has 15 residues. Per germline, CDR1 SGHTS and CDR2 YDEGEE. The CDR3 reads CASSFRTGSGNTIYF. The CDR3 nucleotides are TGTGCCAGCAGCTTTCGGACAGGCTCCGGAAACACCATATATTTT.

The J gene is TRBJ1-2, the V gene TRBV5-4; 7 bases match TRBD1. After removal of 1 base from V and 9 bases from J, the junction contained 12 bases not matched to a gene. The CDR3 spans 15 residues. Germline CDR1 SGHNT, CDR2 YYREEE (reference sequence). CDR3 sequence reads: CASSLTGTARRRYTF. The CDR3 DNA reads TGTGCCAGCAGCTTGACCGGGACAGCCCGCCGCCGCTACACCTTC.

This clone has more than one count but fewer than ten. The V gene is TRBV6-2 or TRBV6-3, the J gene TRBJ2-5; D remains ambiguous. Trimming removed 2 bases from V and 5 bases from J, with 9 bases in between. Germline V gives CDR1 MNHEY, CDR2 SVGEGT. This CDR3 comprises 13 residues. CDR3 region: CASSYEEKETQYF. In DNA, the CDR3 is TGTGCCAGCAGTTACGAGGAGAAGGAGACCCAGTACTTC.

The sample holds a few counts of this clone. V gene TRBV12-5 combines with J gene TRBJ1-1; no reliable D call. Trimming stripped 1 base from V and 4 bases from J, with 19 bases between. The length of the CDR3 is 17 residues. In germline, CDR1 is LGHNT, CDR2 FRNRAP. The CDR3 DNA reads TGTGCTAGTGGTTTGGACTTAGCGGGTCGCGTCGGCACTGAAGCTTTCTTT. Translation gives CASGLDLAGRVGTEAFF.

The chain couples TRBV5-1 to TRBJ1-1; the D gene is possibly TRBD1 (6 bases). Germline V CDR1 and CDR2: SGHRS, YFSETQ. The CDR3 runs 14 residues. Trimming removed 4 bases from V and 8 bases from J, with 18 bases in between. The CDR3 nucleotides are TGCGCCAGCAGCGGACCGACAGGCGCCCCCGAAGCTTTCTTT. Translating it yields CASSGPTGAPEAFF.

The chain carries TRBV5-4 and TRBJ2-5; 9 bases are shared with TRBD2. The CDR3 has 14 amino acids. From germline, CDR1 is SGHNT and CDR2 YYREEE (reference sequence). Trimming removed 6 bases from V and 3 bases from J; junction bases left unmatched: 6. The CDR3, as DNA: TGTGCCAGCACCGACCAGCGGGGGGAAGAGACCCAGTACTTC. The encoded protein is CASTDQRGEETQYF. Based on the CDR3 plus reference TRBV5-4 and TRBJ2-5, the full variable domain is ETGVTQSPTHLIKTRGQQVTLRCSSQSGHNTVSWYQQALGQGPQFIFQYYREEENGRGNFPPRFSGLQFPNYSSELNVNALELDDSALYLCASTDQRGEETQYFGPGTRLLVL.

The CDR3 DNA reads as TGCGCCAGCAGCCAAGAATCAGTCACTAGCTCCTACAATGAGCAGTTCTTC. It codes for CASSQESVTSSYNEQFF. V is TRBV4-1 and J is TRBJ2-1; TRBD2 is a possible D gene (5 bases). The germline V gene encodes CDR1 MGHRA and CDR2 YSYEKL. The CDR3 is 17 residues long. Trimming cost V 0 bases and J 0 bases, with 12 bases left between them.

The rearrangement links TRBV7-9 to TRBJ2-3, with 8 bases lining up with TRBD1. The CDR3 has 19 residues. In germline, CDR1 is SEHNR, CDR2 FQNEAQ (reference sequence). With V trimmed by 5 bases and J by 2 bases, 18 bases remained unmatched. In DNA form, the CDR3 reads TGTGCCAGCAGCACCACAGGGGGAAGTTCGCCGACACACACAGATACGCAGTATTTT. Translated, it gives CASSTTGGSSPTHTDTQYF.

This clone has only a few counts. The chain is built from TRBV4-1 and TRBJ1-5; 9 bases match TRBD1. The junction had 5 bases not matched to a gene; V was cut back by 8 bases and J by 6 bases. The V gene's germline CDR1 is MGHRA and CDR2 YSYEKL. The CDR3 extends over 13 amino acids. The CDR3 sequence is CASQGQGSQPQHF. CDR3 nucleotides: TGCGCCAGCCAAGGACAGGGGAGTCAGCCCCAGCATTTT.

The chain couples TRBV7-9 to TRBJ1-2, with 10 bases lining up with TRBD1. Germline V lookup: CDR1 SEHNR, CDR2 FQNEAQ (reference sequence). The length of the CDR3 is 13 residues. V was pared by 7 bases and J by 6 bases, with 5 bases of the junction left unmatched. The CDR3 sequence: CASKRGQGDGYTF. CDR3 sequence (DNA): TGTGCCAGCAAAAGAGGACAGGGGGATGGCTACACCTTC. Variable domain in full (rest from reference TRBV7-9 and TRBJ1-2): DTGVSQNPRHKITKRGQNVTFRCDPISEHNRLYWYRQTLGQGPEFLTYFQNEAQLEKSRLLSDRFSAERPKGSFSTLEIQRTEQGDSAMYLCASKRGQGDGYTFGSGTRLTVV.

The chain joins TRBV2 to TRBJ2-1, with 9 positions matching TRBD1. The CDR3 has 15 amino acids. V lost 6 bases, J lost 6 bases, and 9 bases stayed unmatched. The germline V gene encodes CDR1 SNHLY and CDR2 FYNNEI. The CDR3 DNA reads TGTGCCAGCAGGTCGGGACAGGGAATCGTCAATGAGCAGTTCTTC. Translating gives CASRSGQGIVNEQFF.

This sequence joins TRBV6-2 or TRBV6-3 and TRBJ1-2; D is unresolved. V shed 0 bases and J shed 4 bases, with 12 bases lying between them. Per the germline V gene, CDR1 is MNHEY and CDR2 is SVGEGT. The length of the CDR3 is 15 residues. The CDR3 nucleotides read TGTGCCAGCAGTTACTCGATACAGAAATCCTATGGCTACACCTTC. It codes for CASSYSIQKSYGYTF.

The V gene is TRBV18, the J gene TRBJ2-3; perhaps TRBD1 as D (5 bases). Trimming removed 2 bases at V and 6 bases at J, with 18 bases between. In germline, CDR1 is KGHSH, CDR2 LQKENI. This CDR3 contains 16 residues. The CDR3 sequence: CASSPNVGPPGDTQYF. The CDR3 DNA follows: TGTGCCAGCTCACCAAATGTCGGGCCCCCAGGGGATACGCAGTATTTT.

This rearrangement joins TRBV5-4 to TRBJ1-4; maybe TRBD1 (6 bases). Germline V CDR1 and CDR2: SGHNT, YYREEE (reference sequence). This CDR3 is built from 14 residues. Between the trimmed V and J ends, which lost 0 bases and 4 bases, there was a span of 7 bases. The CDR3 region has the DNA TGTGCCAGCAGCTTGGGACAGGATAATGAAAAACTGTTTTTT. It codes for CASSLGQDNEKLFF.

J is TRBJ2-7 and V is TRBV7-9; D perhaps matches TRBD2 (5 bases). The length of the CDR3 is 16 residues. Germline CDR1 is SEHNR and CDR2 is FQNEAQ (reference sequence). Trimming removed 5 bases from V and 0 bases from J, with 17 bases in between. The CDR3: CASSALTIGGSYEQYF. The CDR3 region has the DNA TGTGCCAGCAGCGCCCTTACCATTGGAGGCTCCTACGAGCAGTACTTC.

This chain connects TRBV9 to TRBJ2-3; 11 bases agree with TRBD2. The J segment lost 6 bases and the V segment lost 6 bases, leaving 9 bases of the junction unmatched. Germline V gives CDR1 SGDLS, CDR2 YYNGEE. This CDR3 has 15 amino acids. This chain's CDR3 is CASTPVAGGPDTQYF. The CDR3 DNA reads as TGTGCCAGCACTCCGGTAGCGGGGGGGCCGGATACGCAGTATTTT.

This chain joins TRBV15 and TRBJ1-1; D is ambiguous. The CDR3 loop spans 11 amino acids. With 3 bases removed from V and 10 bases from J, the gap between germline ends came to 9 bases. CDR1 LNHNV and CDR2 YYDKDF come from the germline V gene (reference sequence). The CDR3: CATSRDSAAFF. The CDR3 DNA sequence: TGTGCCACCAGCAGGGACTCCGCAGCTTTCTTT. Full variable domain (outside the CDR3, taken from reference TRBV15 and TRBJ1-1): DAMVIQNPRYQVTQFGKPVTLSCSQTLNHNVMYWYQQKSSQAPKLLFHYYDKDFNNEADTPDNFQSRRPNTSFCFLDIRSPGLGDTAMYLCATSRDSAAFFGQGTRLTVV.

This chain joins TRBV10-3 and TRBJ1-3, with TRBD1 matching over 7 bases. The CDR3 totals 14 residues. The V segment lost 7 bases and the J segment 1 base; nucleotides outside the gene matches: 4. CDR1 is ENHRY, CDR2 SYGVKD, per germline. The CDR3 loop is CAITQQGSGNTIYF. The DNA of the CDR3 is TGTGCCATCACCCAACAGGGGTCTGGAAACACCATATATTTT.

CDR3 coding DNA: TGTGCCACCAAGTCCCCCGGCGGGGAGCTGTTTTTT. It codes for CATKSPGGELFF. The chain has TRBV10-3 and TRBJ2-2; D is undetermined. The CDR3 has 12 amino acids. V lost 10 bases and J lost 7, with 13 bases in between. Germline assignment: CDR1 ENHRY and CDR2 SYGVKD.